These 15 T cell receptor beta chains share one sample of origin, sequenced in a study of T cell responses to AZD1222 COVID-19 vaccine. Sequenced by immunoSEQ multiplex PCR; TCRdb stores in-frame clones only, minus some. The sample carries approximately 130,000 clones, over 80% recorded once. The sequenced sample was peripheral blood, obtained on day 0 of AZD1222 vaccination. The receptor set was obtained from an adult in good health.

The chain links TRBV28 to TRBJ1-3, with D possibly matching TRBD1 (5 bases). V lost 2 bases, J lost 4 bases, and 15 bases lay in between. This CDR3 is built from 16 residues. The germline CDR1 and CDR2 sequences are MDHEN and SYDVKM. CDR3 in DNA: TGTGCCAGCAGTTTAATGTCTGCTGGGGGAGGAAACACCATATATTTT. It codes for CASSLMSAGGGNTIYF.

The V and J genes are TRBV4-2 and TRBJ2-1; no definite D call. The CDR3 length is 17 residues. Germline CDR1 and CDR2: LGHNA and YNFKEQ. V lost 0 bases and J lost 1, with 13 bases in between. The CDR3: CASSQDRSGPSYNEQFF. DNA for the CDR3: TGTGCCAGCAGCCAAGATAGGTCGGGCCCGTCCTACAATGAGCAGTTCTTC.

This clone appeared a few times. This chain uses TRBV2 with TRBJ1-4, with D tentatively TRBD1 (6 bases). Germline CDR1 reads SNHLY; CDR2 reads FYNNEI. CDR3 length: 14 residues. V was pared by 5 bases and J by 2 bases, with 9 bases between. In DNA, the CDR3 is TGTGCCAGCAGTAGGACAGCTACTAATGAAAAACTGTTTTTT. Protein product: CASSRTATNEKLFF.

The chain joins TRBV5-5 to TRBJ1-6; weak D call: TRBD1 (5 bases). Trimming left V 4 bases short and J 8 bases short, with 13 bases between. The CDR3 extends over 14 amino acids. CDR1 and CDR2 from the germline V gene are SGHKS and YYEKEE (reference sequence). The CDR3 loop is CASSPDKSYSPLHF. The CDR3, as DNA: TGTGCCAGCAGCCCGGACAAGTCGTATTCACCCCTCCACTTT.

The gene calls are TRBV30 and TRBJ1-4, with D possibly TRBD1 on 5 matching bases. The CDR3 is 13 residues long. CDR1 and CDR2 (germline): GTSNPN, SVGIG (reference sequence). Trimming stripped 2 bases from V and 8 bases from J, with 12 bases between. The CDR3 bases are TGTGCCTGGAGTCAAGGGGTGGACGAAAAACTGTTTTTT. This codes for CAWSQGVDEKLFF.

This clone occurred once. The CDR3 DNA is TGTGCCAGCAGCTCCGACAGGAGTAATGAAAAACTGTTTTTT. It specifies CASSSDRSNEKLFF. This chain joins TRBV9 and TRBJ1-4; D is possibly TRBD1 (6 bases). V was cut by 4 bases and J by 4 bases, with 11 bases left in between. Per germline, CDR1 SGDLS and CDR2 YYNGEE. The length of the CDR3 is 14 residues.

V gene TRBV4-1 combines with J gene TRBJ2-3, with D possibly being TRBD2 (5 bases). V was cut by 4 bases and J by 7 bases, with 9 bases left in between. In germline, CDR1 is MGHRA, CDR2 YSYEKL. This CDR3 contains 12 residues. The CDR3, as DNA: TGCGCCAGCAGCCGCGACTATAATACGCAGTATTTT. As protein: CASSRDYNTQYF.

V usage is TRBV7-2 and J usage is TRBJ1-2, with 7 bases aligning to TRBD1. CDR1 is SGHTA and CDR2 is FQGNSA in the germline V gene. The V and J ends lost 5 bases and 5 bases, in that order; junction bases with no gene match: 5. The CDR3 is 13 residues long. CDR3 sequence: CASSVRTGYGYTF. Written as DNA, the CDR3 is TGTGCCAGCAGCGTACGGACAGGTTATGGCTACACCTTC.

This chain uses TRBV5-1 with TRBJ1-1; D unresolved. The CDR3 has 13 amino acids. Trimming shortened V by 4 bases and J by 1 base, and 8 bases separated the two germline ends. Germline lookup yields CDR1 SGHRS and CDR2 YFSETQ. This CDR3 is CASSENGNTEAFF. The DNA for the CDR3 is TGCGCCAGCAGCGAGAACGGGAACACTGAAGCTTTCTTT.

The chain links TRBV5-1 to TRBJ1-4, with no clear D. Germline CDR1 is SGHRS and CDR2 is YFSETQ. V was clipped by 4 bases and J by 0 bases, with 13 bases between them. This CDR3 comprises 16 residues. Here the CDR3 DNA reads TGCGCCAGCAGCCCCCGAGGGCCTGCAACTAATGAAAAACTGTTTTTT. It yields the protein CASSPRGPATNEKLFF.

The gene calls are TRBV12-3 or TRBV12-4 and TRBJ1-5, with D possibly being TRBD1 (5 bases). Deletions cut 3 bases from V and 5 bases from J, with 8 bases between. The length of the CDR3 is 13 residues. Written as DNA, the CDR3 is TGTGCCAGCAGTTTGGGGGGAGATCAGCCCCAGCATTTT. Amino acids: CASSLGGDQPQHF.

The chain links TRBV7-9 to TRBJ1-3, with unresolved D. Germline CDR1 reads SEHNR; CDR2 reads FQNEAQ (reference sequence). This CDR3 comprises 12 residues. V was cut by 5 bases and J by 3 bases, with 5 bases left in between. CDR3 sequence (DNA): TGTGCCAGCAGCGGCTTTGGAAACACCATATATTTT. This codes for CASSGFGNTIYF.

The sample holds one count of this clone. V gene TRBV10-3 combines with J gene TRBJ2-1; D might be TRBD1 or TRBD2, each matching 5 bases. The CDR3 runs 13 residues. Germline loops: CDR1 ENHRY, CDR2 SYGVKD. V gave up 6 bases and J gave up 8 bases, with 14 bases separating them. The CDR3 bases are TGTGCCATCAGCCGGGACCGTGGCGATGAGCAGTTCTTC. Protein product: CAISRDRGDEQFF.

V usage is TRBV5-4 and J usage is TRBJ2-3; perhaps TRBD1 as D (6 bases). The CDR3 runs to 16 residues. Germline V gene data show CDR1 as SGHNT and CDR2 as YYREEE (reference sequence). The germline V and J ends were trimmed by 0 bases and 2 bases, with 13 bases remaining between them. CDR3 sequence (DNA): TGTGCCAGCAGCTTGGCGACAGGCGCTAACACAGATACGCAGTATTTT. Residues: CASSLATGANTDTQYF.

The chain has TRBV7-2 and TRBJ1-1; D gene unclear. Germline V lookup: CDR1 SGHTA, CDR2 FQGNSA. The CDR3 has 12 residues. The V end lost 6 bases, the J end lost 5 bases, and 10 bases lay between the germline ends. CDR3 amino acids: CASSLGWTEAFF. CDR3 sequence (DNA): TGTGCCAGCAGTCTAGGGTGGACTGAAGCTTTCTTT.